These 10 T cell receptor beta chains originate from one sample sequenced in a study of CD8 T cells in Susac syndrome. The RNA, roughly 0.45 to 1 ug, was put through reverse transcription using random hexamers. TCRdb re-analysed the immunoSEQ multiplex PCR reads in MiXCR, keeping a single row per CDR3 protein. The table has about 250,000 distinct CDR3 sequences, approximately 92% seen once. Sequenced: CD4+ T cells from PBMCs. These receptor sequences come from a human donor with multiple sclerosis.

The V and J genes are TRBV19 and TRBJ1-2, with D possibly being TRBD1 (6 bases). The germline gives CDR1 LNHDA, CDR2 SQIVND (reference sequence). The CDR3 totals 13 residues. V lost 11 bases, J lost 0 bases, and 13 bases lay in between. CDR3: CASRRGTNYGYTF. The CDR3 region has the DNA TGTGCCTCGCGGAGGGGGACTAACTATGGCTACACCTTC.

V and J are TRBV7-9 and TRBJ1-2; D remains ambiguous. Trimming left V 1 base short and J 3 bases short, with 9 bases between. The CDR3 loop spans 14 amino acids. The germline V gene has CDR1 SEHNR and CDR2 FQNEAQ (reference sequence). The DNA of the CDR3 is TGTGCCAGCAGCTTAGACAGTTCGTACTATGGCTACACCTTC. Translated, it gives CASSLDSSYYGYTF.

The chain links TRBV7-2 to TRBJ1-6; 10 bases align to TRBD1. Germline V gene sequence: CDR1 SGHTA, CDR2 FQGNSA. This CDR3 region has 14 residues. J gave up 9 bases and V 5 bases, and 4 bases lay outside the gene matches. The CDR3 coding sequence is TGTGCCAGCAGCCACGGACAGGGGGGTTCACCCCTCCACTTT. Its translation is CASSHGQGGSPLHF.

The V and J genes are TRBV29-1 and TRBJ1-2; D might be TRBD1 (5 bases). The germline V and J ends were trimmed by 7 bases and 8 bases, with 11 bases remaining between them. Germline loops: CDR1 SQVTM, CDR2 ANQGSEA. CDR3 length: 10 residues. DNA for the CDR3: TGCAGCGCTGGACATGGCGGCTACACCTTC. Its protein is CSAGHGGYTF.

The CDR3 reads CSVEDSHGGTEAFF. The DNA for the CDR3 is TGCAGCGTTGAGGACAGTCATGGGGGCACTGAAGCTTTCTTT. The V gene is TRBV29-1, the J gene TRBJ1-1; possibly TRBD1 for D (6 bases). The CDR3 is 14 residues long. Trimming pared 3 bases from V and 4 bases from J, leaving 15 bases between. From germline, CDR1 is SQVTM and CDR2 ANQGSEA. Using reference TRBV29-1 and TRBJ1-1 for the parts outside the CDR3, the full variable domain is SAVISQKPSRDICQRGTSLTIQCQVDSQVTMMFWYRQQPGQSLTLIATANQGSEATYESGFVIDKFPISRPNLTFSTLTVSNMSPEDSSIYLCSVEDSHGGTEAFFGQGTRLTVV.

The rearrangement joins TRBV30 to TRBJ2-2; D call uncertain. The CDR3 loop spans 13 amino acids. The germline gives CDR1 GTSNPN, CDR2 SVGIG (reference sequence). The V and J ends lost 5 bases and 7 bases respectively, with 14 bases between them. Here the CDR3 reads CAWGRPPGGELFF. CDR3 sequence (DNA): TGTGCCTGGGGCAGACCCCCCGGCGGGGAGCTGTTTTTT.

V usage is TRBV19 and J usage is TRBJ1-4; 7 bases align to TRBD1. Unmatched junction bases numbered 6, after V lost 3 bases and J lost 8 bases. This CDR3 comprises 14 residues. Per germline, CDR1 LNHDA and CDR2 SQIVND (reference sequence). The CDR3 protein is CASSMGQRGEKLFF. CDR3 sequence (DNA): TGTGCCAGTAGTATGGGACAGCGAGGGGAAAAACTGTTTTTT.

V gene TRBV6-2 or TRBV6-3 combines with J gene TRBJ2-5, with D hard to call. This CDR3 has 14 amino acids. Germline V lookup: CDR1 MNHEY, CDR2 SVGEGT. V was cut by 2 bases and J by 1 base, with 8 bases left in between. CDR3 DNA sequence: TGTGCCAGCAGTTACGCACACCCCCAAGAGACCCAGTACTTC. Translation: CASSYAHPQETQYF.

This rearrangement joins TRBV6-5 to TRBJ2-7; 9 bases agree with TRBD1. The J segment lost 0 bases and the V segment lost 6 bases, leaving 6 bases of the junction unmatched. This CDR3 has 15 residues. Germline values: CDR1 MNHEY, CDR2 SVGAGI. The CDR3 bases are TGTGCCAGCAGAAACACAGGGGGCAGCTCCTACGAGCAGTACGTC. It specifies CASRNTGGSSYEQYV.

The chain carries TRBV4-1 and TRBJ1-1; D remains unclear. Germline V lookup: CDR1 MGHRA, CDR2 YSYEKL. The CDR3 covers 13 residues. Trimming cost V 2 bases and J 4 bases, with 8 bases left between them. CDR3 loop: CASSQYGPTEAFF. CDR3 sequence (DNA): TGCGCCAGCAGCCAATACGGCCCCACTGAAGCTTTCTTT.